This TCR beta chain was sequenced during a study of OX40 agonist ivuxolimab in advanced cancers. This clone was recorded once. The repertoire was sequenced with immunoSEQ multiplex PCR; TCRdb's copy has only in-frame clones and lacks some. Of 55,000 to 90,000 clones in the sample, approximately 86% are singletons; the top ten hold around 2%. Germline CDR1 reads SGHTA; CDR2 reads FQGNSA. This CDR3 has 13 amino acids. The germline V and J ends were trimmed by 1 base and 0 bases, with 1 base remaining between them. The genes are TRBV7-2 and TRBJ1-5; unclear D gene. Source: CD4+ or CD8+ T cells sorted from blood, taken in a trial of the OX40 agonist ivuxolimab. The origin of this receptor is an adult with an advanced solid tumor such as melanoma, head and neck, liver or kidney cancer. CDR3 sequence (DNA): TGTGCCAGCAGCTTAGATAGCAATCAGCCCCAGCATTTT. Its translation is CASSLDSNQPQHF. Together with reference TRBV7-2 and TRBJ1-5, the CDR3 gives the full variable domain: GAGVSQSPSNKVTEKGKDVELRCDPISGHTALYWYRQSLGQGLEFLIYFQGNSAPDKSGLPSDRFSAERTGGSVSTLTIQRTQQEDSAVYLCASSLDSNQPQHFGDGTRLSIL.